At least ten counts were recorded for the clone carrying this T cell receptor (beta chain). Its target is not known. The CDR3 length is 10 residues. The ends were cut back, 9 bases at V and 7 bases at J, with 6 bases in the middle. Germline V CDR1 and CDR2: MGHDK, SYGVNS. This entry comes from a study of T-cell reconstitution after alpha-beta-depleted transplantation in children. General observations from the study: It was reported that alpha-beta T cells came from several hundred expanded graft clones (about two months after transplant). The main origin of T-cell counts and diversity one year after transplant was newly produced T cells.

Construction of the TCRbeta library involved unique molecular identifiers. TCRdb passed the PCR reads through MiXCR, listing each CDR3 protein once. Among about 100,000 distinct CDR3 sequences listed, 7.5% to 9.5% were seen once. The source of this sequence is a boy younger than 10 with acute lymphoblastic leukemia, due to receive a stem cell transplant. Sequencing used PBMCs, obtained before TCRalphabeta/CD19-depleted stem cell transplant. The V gene is TRBV25-1, the J gene TRBJ2-2, with D hard to call. Here the CDR3 DNA reads TGTGCCAGATGGGGCGGGGAGCTGTTTTTT. Translated, it gives CARWGGELFF.